A selection of T cell receptor beta chains follows, all from one sample in a study of blood T cell repertoires in COVID-19. TCRdb keeps only in-frame clones here, not all; method: immunoSEQ multiplex PCR. This repertoire shows 95,000 to 130,000 clones, 75% to 95% found once; its top ten account for approximately 1.9%. What was sequenced was peripheral blood. These receptors were obtained from a human donor with active COVID-19. The donor label of this sample is uncertain. Both conserved end residues are part of each CDR3. Each record gives: J gene, D gene, V gene, clone size, CDR3 DNA, CDR3 protein. D genes are given only for firm matches. The size field is filled for only some rows; it gives once, few, many or a size class.

>TRBJ2-1|TRBD1|TRBV9|.
TGTGCCAGCAGCCCCGGACAGGGCCCATACAATGAGCAGTTCTTC
CASSPGQGPYNEQFF
>TRBJ2-7|.|TRBV19|.
TGTGCCAGTAGTGGGTACCCAGGTGCCGAGCAGTACTTC
CASSGYPGAEQYF
>TRBJ1-1|.|TRBV6-5|.
TGTGCCAGCAGTTACGACAACAGGGCCAGCAGAGCTTTCTTT
CASSYDNRASRAFF
>TRBJ2-6|.|TRBV30|.
TGTGCCTTGGAGGGAGCGGGCGGGGCCAACGTCCTGACTTTC
CALEGAGGANVLTF
>TRBJ2-7|TRBD2|TRBV5-5|.
TGTGCCAGCAGCCCACGACTAGCGGGAGCCTCCTACGAGCAGTACTTC
CASSPRLAGASYEQYF
>TRBJ1-1|TRBD1|TRBV5-1|.
TGCGCCAGCAGCTCGGGGGACAGGGACGACACTGAAGCTTTCTTT
CASSSGDRDDTEAFF
>TRBJ1-3|TRBD1|TRBV15|.
TGTGCCACCCGGGAAAGAGACAGGGTGGGCTTTGGAAACACCATATATTTT
CATRERDRVGFGNTIYF
>TRBJ1-2|TRBD1|TRBV28|.
TGTGCCGGAAAGTCAGGTTCCGGGACAGGGGGCTACACCTTC
CAGKSGSGTGGYTF
>TRBJ1-1|TRBD1|TRBV15|.
TGTGCCACCCGTGAGGGGGCGCCGGGTCTACAGAACACTGAAGCTTTCTTT
CATREGAPGLQNTEAFF
>TRBJ1-5|.|TRBV6-2/TRBV6-3|.
TGTGCCAGCAGTTACGTGGCGGGCAATCAGCCCCAGCATTTT
CASSYVAGNQPQHF
>TRBJ2-5|.|TRBV27|.
TGTGCCAGCAGTTTTCAGGCAGGGGTAATTGGAGAGACCCAGTACTTC
CASSFQAGVIGETQYF
>TRBJ1-2|.|TRBV2|.
TGTGCCAGCAGGGACCGGAGGCAACCTAACTATGGCTACACCTTC
CASRDRRQPNYGYTF
>TRBJ1-2|.|TRBV5-6|few
TGTGCCAGCAGCTTGTCGGGGGGCGGCTATGGCTACACCTTC
CASSLSGGGYGYTF
>TRBJ1-5|TRBD1|TRBV6-2/TRBV6-3|.
TGTGCCAGCAGTTTGGGGACAGTTCGTAGCAATCAGCCCCAGCATTTT
CASSLGTVRSNQPQHF
>TRBJ2-5|TRBD2|TRBV3-1/TRBV3-2|.
TGTGCCAGCAGCCAAGTCGTCGTAAGGACTAGCGGGGAGACCCAGTACTTC
CASSQVVVRTSGETQYF